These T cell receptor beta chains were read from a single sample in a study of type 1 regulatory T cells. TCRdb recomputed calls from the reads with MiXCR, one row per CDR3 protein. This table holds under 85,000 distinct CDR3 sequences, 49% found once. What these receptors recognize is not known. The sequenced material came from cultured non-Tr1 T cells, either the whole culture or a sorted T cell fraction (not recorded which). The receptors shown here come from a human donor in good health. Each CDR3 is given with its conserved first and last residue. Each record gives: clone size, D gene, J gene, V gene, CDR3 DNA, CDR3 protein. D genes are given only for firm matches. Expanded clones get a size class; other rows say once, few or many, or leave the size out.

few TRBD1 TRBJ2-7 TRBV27 TGTGCCAGCAGTTTAGACCGGGACAGGAACGCCTACGAGCAGTACTTC CASSLDRDRNAYEQYF
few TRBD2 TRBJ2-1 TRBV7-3 TGTGCCAGCAGCTCTCCGGGACTAGCGGGGGGCCGGCAGTTCTTC CASSSPGLAGGRQFF
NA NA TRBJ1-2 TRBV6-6 TGTGCCAGCAGGCCCTCTGTGGGGTATGGCTACACCTTC CASRPSVGYGYTF
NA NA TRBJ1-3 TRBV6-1 TGTGCCAGCAGTGACCCCCGGAGGGACGGAAACACCATATATTTT CASSDPRRDGNTIYF
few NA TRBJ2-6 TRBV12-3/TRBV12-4 TGTGCCAGCAGTTCCAGACAGCTCTCTGGGGCCAACGTCCTGACTTTC CASSSRQLSGANVLTF
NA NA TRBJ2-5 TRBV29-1 TGCAGCGTTGAAGTTTCCTTGAAGACCCAGTACTTC CSVEVSLKTQYF
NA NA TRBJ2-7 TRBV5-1 TGCGCCAGCAGGGGCGGGACAGCAACTTTCTACGAGCAGTACTTC CASRGGTATFYEQYF
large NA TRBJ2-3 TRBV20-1 TGCAGTGCTAGAGATGCGGGATCTAGCACAGATACGCAGTATTTT CSARDAGSSTDTQYF
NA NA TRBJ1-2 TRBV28 TGTGCCAGCAGCTTTAACGGCGGGAATGGCTACACCTTC CASSFNGGNGYTF
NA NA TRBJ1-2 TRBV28 TGTGCCAGCAGTAAGGAGGCAGGGGCCTATGGCTACACCTTC CASSKEAGAYGYTF
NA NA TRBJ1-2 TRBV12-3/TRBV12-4 TGTGCCAGCAGTTCAAACCGGGACCTGGGCTATGGCTACACCTTC CASSSNRDLGYGYTF
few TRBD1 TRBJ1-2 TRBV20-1 TGCAGTGCTGTAGGGACAGGGGGGCATGGCTACACCTTC CSAVGTGGHGYTF
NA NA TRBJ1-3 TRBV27 TGTGCCAGCAGTTTATCACGGGTCGCTGGAAACACCATATATTTT CASSLSRVAGNTIYF
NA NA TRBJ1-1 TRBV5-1 TGCGCCAGCAGCTTGAACATTGAGCGCACTGAAGCTTTCTTT CASSLNIERTEAFF
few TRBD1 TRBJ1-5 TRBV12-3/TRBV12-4 TGTGCCAGCAGTTCCTACAGGGGGGAACAGCCCCAGCATTTT CASSSYRGEQPQHF
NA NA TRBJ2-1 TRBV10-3 TGTGCCATCAGTGACGCAGGTCGGGATGAGCAGTTCTTC CAISDAGRDEQFF
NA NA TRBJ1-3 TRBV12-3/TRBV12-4 TGTGCCAGCAGCTCGAGGGTTCGCTCTGGAAACACCATATATTTT CASSSRVRSGNTIYF
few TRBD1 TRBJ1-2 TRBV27 TGTGCCAGCAGTCCTAACAGGGGGCGCGGGGGCTACACCTTC CASSPNRGRGGYTF
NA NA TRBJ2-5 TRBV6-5 TGTGCCAGCAGTTACTCGTCGGCTAGGAGAGAGACCCAGTACTTC CASSYSSARRETQYF
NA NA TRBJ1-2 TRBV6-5 TGTGCCACCGGCCGTTATAGTGGCTACACCTTC CATGRYSGYTF
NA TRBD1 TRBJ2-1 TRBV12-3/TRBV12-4 TGTGCCAGCAGTTTTAAGGGGGCGGTCGATGAGCAGTTCTTC CASSFKGAVDEQFF
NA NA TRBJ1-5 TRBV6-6 TGTGCCAGCAGGGGGACGGTTCCAGGTCAGCCCCAGCATTTT CASRGTVPGQPQHF
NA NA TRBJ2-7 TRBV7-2 TGTGCCAGCAGCCCAAGTCACGGGATCCCATCCTACGAGCAGTACTTC CASSPSHGIPSYEQYF